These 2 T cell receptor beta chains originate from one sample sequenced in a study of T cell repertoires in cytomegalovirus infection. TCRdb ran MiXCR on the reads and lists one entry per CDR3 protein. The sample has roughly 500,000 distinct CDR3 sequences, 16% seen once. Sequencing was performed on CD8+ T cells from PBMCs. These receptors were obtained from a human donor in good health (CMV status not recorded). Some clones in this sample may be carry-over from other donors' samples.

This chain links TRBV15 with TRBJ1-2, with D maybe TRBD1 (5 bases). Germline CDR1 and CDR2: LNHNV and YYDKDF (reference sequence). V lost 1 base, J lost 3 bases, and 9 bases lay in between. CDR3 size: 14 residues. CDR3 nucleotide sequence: TGTGCCACCAGCAGAGGGGGGGATTACTATGGCTACACCTTC. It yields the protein CATSRGGDYYGYTF.

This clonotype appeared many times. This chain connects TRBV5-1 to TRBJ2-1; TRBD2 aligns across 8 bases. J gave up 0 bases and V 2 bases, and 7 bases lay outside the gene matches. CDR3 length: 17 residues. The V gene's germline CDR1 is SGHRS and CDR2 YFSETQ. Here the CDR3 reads CASSLSGGRSSYNEQFF. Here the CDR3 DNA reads TGCGCCAGCAGCTTATCAGGCGGGAGGAGCTCCTACAATGAGCAGTTCTTC.